This T cell receptor beta chain was found in a study of blood T cell repertoires in COVID-19 (dated by TCRdb to about 2020). For the wider study: Collaborator samples came from the United States, Italy and Spain and covered acute and convalescent phases of COVID-19. The repertoires were made available in a free public database intended to serve as a resource for research on the immune response to SARS-CoV-2. The material from the prospective study consisted of cDNA or gDNA derived from T cells, B-cell-depleted T cells, or PBMCs. Sample metadata almost always included a de-identified subject ID, COVID-19 status, age in years and sex. The samples were drawn from two sources: the first 160 participants of the ongoing ImmuneRACE study, and fewer than 1,500 subjects contributed by 6 global collaborators. Subjects who had been exposed to COVID-19, were actively infected with it, or had recovered from it provided the deeply sampled blood TCRbeta repertoires that made up the dataset. HLA class I and class II types, where available, came from metadata supplied by the sample provider rather than from assay-based typing. What the work shows at the level of the full study, not this receptor alone: The quantity of clinical and demographic metadata differed by source and by participant and was supplied without curation.

Samples from volunteer blood donors who had recovered from COVID-19 were contributed by a second Seattle source. Whole blood was collected in K2EDTA tubes by collaborating institutions according to the institutions' own protocols. For TCRbeta analysis, collaborators shipped samples as frozen whole blood, isolated PBMCs, or DNA extracted from either of those sample types. V lost 3 bases and J lost 0 bases, and the count of bases not matched to a germline gene is 6. Inclusive of the bounding cysteine and phenylalanine, the CDR3 is 17 residues long. The CDR3 DNA has 51 bases and is translated from base 1. Per the germline V gene, LGHNA is the CDR1 and YSLEER is the CDR2. TCRbeta CDR3 regions were amplified from genomic DNA using the immunoSEQ Assay, a bias-controlled multiplex PCR. On the authors' methods: Within the assay, amplification of reference gene primers was used to estimate how many nucleated cells each sample contained. Sequence reads were collapsed and filtered to measure the absolute abundance of every unique TCRbeta CDR3 rearrangement. For each sample, productive Simpson clonality was calculated by taking the square root of Simpson's diversity index across productive rearrangements. The table was pulled from immuneACCESS by TCRdb, which kept in-frame rearrangements only. Such tables lose some clones; where checked, under half of the loss comes from unresolved V genes, and the rest has no known cause. V and J calls and clone size are as listed in that table; D and trimming were resolved from the DNA. Across this sample there are 60,000 to 85,000 clones, with about four fifths seen only once. The top ten clonotypes cover approximately 18% of the sample.

As to this clone: This clone's antigen is unknown. No base qualities exist here, and no much larger clone lies one base off it.

The chain links TRBV4-3 with TRBJ2-7, with 12 bases matching TRBD2. The source is a man between 65 and 85 years old who had recovered from COVID-19. The sequenced sample was peripheral blood. The nucleotides are TGCGCCAGCAGCCAGGAAACGACTAGCGGGAGCTCCTACGAGCAGTACTTC. Its translation is CASSQETTSGSSYEQYF.